The 31 T cell receptor beta chains below were found in one sample sequenced in a study of radiotherapy plus CTLA-4 blockade in lung cancer. Sequencing was performed with immunoSEQ multiplex PCR; in TCRdb, only in-frame clones are kept and a portion is missing. Of about 85,000 clones listed, 75% to 90% are singletons. The sequenced sample was peripheral blood, obtained from a patient treated with radiotherapy plus ipilimumab. The receptors stem from a human donor with non-small cell lung cancer who had a partial response to radiotherapy plus ipilimumab.

V and J are TRBV30 and TRBJ1-2; D perhaps matches TRBD1 (5 bases). Germline CDR1 GTSNPN, CDR2 SVGIG (reference sequence). This CDR3 contains 14 residues. Trimming stripped 4 bases from V and 4 bases from J, with 16 bases between. The chain's CDR3 is CAWTPGRGGYGYTF. In nucleotides, the CDR3 is TGTGCCTGGACCCCAGGGAGGGGAGGCTATGGCTACACCTTC.

CDR3: CASSVWTSGDNEQFF. The CDR3 nucleotides are TGTGCCAGCAGCGTCTGGACTAGCGGGGACAATGAGCAGTTCTTC. V usage is TRBV9 and J usage is TRBJ2-1; TRBD2 matches at 12 bases. Germline CDR1 and CDR2: SGDLS and YYNGEE. This CDR3 has 15 residues. The J segment lost 5 bases and the V segment lost 2 bases, leaving 2 bases of the junction unmatched.

This chain uses TRBV19 with TRBJ2-5; the match to TRBD2 covers 9 bases. V lost 6 bases to trimming and J lost 6 bases; unmatched junction nucleotides: 11. Germline CDR1 and CDR2: LNHDA and SQIVND (reference sequence). The CDR3 is 15 amino acids. The CDR3 sequence: CASSSPKAGGKTQYF. CDR3 sequence (DNA): TGTGCCAGTAGCAGTCCCAAGGCGGGAGGGAAGACCCAGTACTTC.

J is TRBJ1-2 and V is TRBV9; 7 bases agree with TRBD1. Trimming removed 0 bases from V and 8 bases from J; junction bases left unmatched: 7. The CDR3 is 14 residues long. Germline CDR1 is SGDLS and CDR2 is YYNGEE. CDR3 in DNA: TGTGCCAGCAGCGTAGGACAGGGCGAGGGGGGCTACACCTTC. This sequence encodes CASSVGQGEGGYTF.

The chain combines TRBV15 with TRBJ2-5, with TRBD1 identical over 8 bases. The CDR3 covers 16 residues. Germline CDR1 and CDR2: LNHNV and YYDKDF (reference sequence). J was trimmed by 7 bases and V by 0 bases; bases with no gene match: 10. The CDR3 DNA sequence: TGTGCCACCAGCAGAGAGCAGGGGGCGATAATGGGGACCCAGTACTTC. Residues: CATSREQGAIMGTQYF.

The chain links TRBV5-4 to TRBJ2-2, with 8 bases that match TRBD2. V lost 4 bases and J lost 4; bases outside the gene matches: 9. This CDR3 spans 16 amino acids. Germline assignment: CDR1 SGHNT and CDR2 YYREEE (reference sequence). The DNA of the CDR3 is TGTGCCAGCAGCCCGGCGGCGGGAGGAGTCACCGGGGAGCTGTTTTTT. Its protein product is CASSPAAGGVTGELFF.

The chain employs TRBV29-1 and TRBJ2-1, with 16 bases lining up with TRBD2. V trimming: 3 bases; J trimming: 0 bases; junction bases outside the gene matches: 2. There are 17 residues in the CDR3. Looked up from germline, CDR1 is SQVTM and CDR2 is ANQGSEA. In nucleotides, the CDR3 is TGCAGCGTTGAGGGACTAGCGGGGGGGGGCTCCTACAATGAGCAGTTCTTC. Translated, it gives CSVEGLAGGGSYNEQFF.

This sequence joins TRBV4-1 and TRBJ2-1; 14 nucleotides line up with TRBD2. The CDR3 totals 17 residues. CDR1 and CDR2 (germline): MGHRA, YSYEKL. V lost 1 base, J lost 7 bases, and 6 bases stayed unmatched. CDR3 coding DNA: TGCGCCAGCAGCCAAGGACTAGCGGGAGGGCCCGTGAATGAGCAGTTCTTC. Translating it yields CASSQGLAGGPVNEQFF.

The V and J genes are TRBV7-2 and TRBJ2-2; D is uncertain. This CDR3 spans 13 amino acids. Trimming shortened V by 4 bases and J by 1 base, and 4 bases separated the two germline ends. The germline gives CDR1 SGHTA, CDR2 FQGNSA. The CDR3 DNA is TGTGCCAGCAGCTCCCGGAACACCGGGGAGCTGTTTTTT. It yields the protein CASSSRNTGELFF.

The chain has TRBV10-2 and TRBJ1-5, with unresolved D. The CDR3 loop spans 12 amino acids. V lost 7 bases to trimming and J lost 2 bases, with 6 bases between them. CDR1 is WSHSY and CDR2 is SAAADI in the germline V gene. CDR3 nucleotides: TGCGCCAGCACAGATGGCAATCAGCCCCAGCATTTT. As protein: CASTDGNQPQHF.

V gene TRBV28 combines with J gene TRBJ2-2; 10 bases agree with TRBD2. The V gene's germline CDR1 is MDHEN and CDR2 SYDVKM. After removal of 2 bases from V and 7 bases from J, the junction contained 7 bases not matched to a gene. The CDR3 is made up of 16 amino acids. Written as DNA, the CDR3 is TGTGCCAGCAGTTTAGCAGCGGGAGGGCCCAGCGGGGAGCTGTTTTTT. This sequence encodes CASSLAAGGPSGELFF.

The rearrangement links TRBV15 to TRBJ1-4, with D possibly being TRBD1 (5 bases). The germline V gene has CDR1 LNHNV and CDR2 YYDKDF (reference sequence). The CDR3 totals 15 residues. V gave up 1 base and J gave up 3 bases, with 9 bases separating them. This CDR3 is CATSRVQGSNEKLFF. The CDR3, as DNA: TGTGCCACCAGCAGAGTCCAGGGATCTAATGAAAAACTGTTTTTT. Full variable domain (rest looked up from reference TRBV15 and TRBJ1-4): DAMVIQNPRYQVTQFGKPVTLSCSQTLNHNVMYWYQQKSSQAPKLLFHYYDKDFNNEADTPDNFQSRRPNTSFCFLDIRSPGLGDTAMYLCATSRVQGSNEKLFFGSGTQLSVL.

Written as DNA, the CDR3 is TGTGCCAGCAGTTCTTCTCAGGGGTATCGATGGAATGAGCAGTTCTTC. It codes for CASSSSQGYRWNEQFF. This chain uses TRBV11-1 with TRBJ2-1; the D gene is possibly TRBD1 (6 bases). The ends were cut back, 6 bases at V and 7 bases at J, with 22 bases in the middle. This CDR3 comprises 16 residues. Germline assignment: CDR1 SGHAT and CDR2 FQDESV (reference sequence).

In nucleotides, the CDR3 is TGTGCCAGCAGCCTCGTGGCAGGGACTAACTCACCCCTCCACTTT. Residues: CASSLVAGTNSPLHF. The chain has TRBV7-6 and TRBJ1-6; the D gene is possibly TRBD1 (5 bases). From germline, CDR1 is SGHVS and CDR2 FNYEAQ. Trimming left V 5 bases short and J 10 bases short, with 18 bases between. This CDR3 comprises 15 residues.

The rearrangement links TRBV6-4 to TRBJ2-3, with no clear D. CDR1 and CDR2 from the germline V gene are MRHNA and SNTAGT. V lost 1 base and J lost 2, with 4 bases in between. CDR3 length equals 13 residues. CDR3 amino acids: CASSDYYTDTQYF. CDR3 nucleotide sequence: TGTGCCAGCAGTGACTACTACACAGATACGCAGTATTTT.

V and J are TRBV18 and TRBJ1-5; the D gene is possibly TRBD1 (5 bases). CDR1 and CDR2 from the germline V gene are KGHSH and LQKENI. V shed 6 bases and J shed 4 bases, with 13 bases lying between them. The CDR3 length is 14 residues. CDR3 residues: CASSPRRDNQPQHF. For the CDR3, the DNA is TGTGCCAGCTCGCCTCGCAGGGATAATCAGCCCCAGCATTTT.

This chain connects TRBV5-1 to TRBJ1-4; 8 bases match TRBD1. The trim removed 5 bases at V and 4 bases at J, leaving 10 bases unmatched. The CDR3 length is 16 residues. Germline V lookup: CDR1 SGHRS, CDR2 YFSETQ. CDR3 amino acids: CASRLAPDRVNEKLFF. The CDR3 DNA reads as TGCGCCAGCAGACTGGCACCGGACAGGGTTAATGAAAAACTGTTTTTT.

A single count supports this clone. The chain couples TRBV6-6 to TRBJ2-1; the D gene is possibly TRBD2 (5 bases). The germline V gene encodes CDR1 MNHNY and CDR2 SVGAGI (reference sequence). This CDR3 spans 14 amino acids. Between the trimmed V and J ends, which lost 2 bases and 7 bases, there was a span of 12 bases. In DNA, the CDR3 is TGTGCCAGCAGTTACGGAGGTCTCAGTAATGAGCAGTTCTTC. This gives the protein CASSYGGLSNEQFF.

With regard to this clone: The sample contains more than one DNA sequence encoding this CDR3. CDR3 sequence (DNA): TGTGCCAGCTCACCAGGGCAGGGCAATCAGCCCCAGCATTTT. Translating it yields CASSPGQGNQPQHF. V usage is TRBV18 and J usage is TRBJ1-5, with D unresolved. CDR3 size: 14 residues. V was pared by 2 bases and J by 2 bases, with 7 bases between. CDR1 KGHSH and CDR2 LQKENI come from the germline V gene. The variable domain in full, with the rest retrieved from reference TRBV18 and TRBJ1-5, is NAGVMQNPRHLVRRRGQEARLRCSPMKGHSHVYWYRQLPEEGLKFMVYLQKENIIDESGMPKERFSAEFPKEGPSILRIQQVVRGDSAAYFCASSPGQGNQPQHFGDGTRLSIL.

J is TRBJ2-1 and V is TRBV7-9, with 7 bases identical to TRBD1. There are 13 residues in the CDR3. The V gene's germline CDR1 is SEHNR and CDR2 FQNEAQ (reference sequence). J lost 10 bases, V lost 5 bases, and 8 bases had no gene match. The CDR3 region is CASSPGTVGEQFF. CDR3 DNA sequence: TGTGCCAGCAGCCCAGGGACAGTAGGGGAGCAGTTCTTC.

This chain connects TRBV5-5 to TRBJ2-7, with 10 bases that match TRBD1. V dropped 3 bases and J dropped 3; count of bases not matched to a gene: 3. The CDR3 totals 14 residues. From germline, CDR1 is SGHKS and CDR2 YYEKEE (reference sequence). This CDR3 is CASSSGQGSYEQYF. For the CDR3, the DNA is TGTGCCAGCAGCTCGGGACAGGGGAGCTACGAGCAGTACTTC.

In regard to this clone: Other DNA sequences within the sample encode an identical CDR3. The V call is TRBV2, the J call TRBJ2-1; TRBD2 matches 12 bases. CDR1 SNHLY and CDR2 FYNNEI come from the germline V gene. The CDR3 totals 13 residues. Trimming cost V 8 bases and J 7 bases; bases outside gene matches: 3. In DNA form, the CDR3 reads TGTGCCAGCTCCGGGACTAGCGGGAATGAGCAGTTCTTC. As protein: CASSGTSGNEQFF.

The gene calls are TRBV9 and TRBJ2-3; 7 bases agree with TRBD2. Trimming removed 0 bases from V and 8 bases from J; junction bases left unmatched: 9. The CDR3 contains 15 residues. Per the germline V gene, CDR1 is SGDLS and CDR2 is YYNGEE. CDR3 sequence: CASSVDGASGFTQYF. The DNA for the CDR3 is TGTGCCAGCAGCGTAGATGGGGCTAGCGGTTTTACGCAGTATTTT.

This chain links TRBV7-9 with TRBJ2-1; TRBD2 matches at 9 bases. This CDR3 is 15 amino acids long. V lost 5 bases to trimming and J lost 6 bases; unmatched junction nucleotides: 8. CDR1 and CDR2 from the germline V gene are SEHNR and FQNEAQ (reference sequence). CDR3: CASSEIAGVSNEQFF. The DNA for the CDR3 is TGTGCCAGCAGCGAAATAGCGGGAGTAAGCAATGAGCAGTTCTTC. Looking up the rest from reference TRBV7-9 and TRBJ2-1 gives the full variable domain: DTGVSQNPRHKITKRGQNVTFRCDPISEHNRLYWYRQTLGQGPEFLTYFQNEAQLEKSRLLSDRFSAERPKGSFSTLEIQRTEQGDSAMYLCASSEIAGVSNEQFFGPGTRLTVL.

This sequence joins TRBV15 and TRBJ1-6; D unresolved. The germline CDR1 and CDR2 sequences are LNHNV and YYDKDF (reference sequence). V was shortened by 6 bases and J by 6 bases, with 9 bases between the two germline ends. The CDR3 totals 13 residues. The CDR3, as DNA: TGTGCCACCAGTTTGCAGGTTAATTCACCCCTCCACTTT. This gives the protein CATSLQVNSPLHF.

V gene TRBV6-4 combines with J gene TRBJ2-5; TRBD2 is a possible D gene (6 bases). This CDR3 is built from 13 residues. The ends were cut back, 5 bases at V and 4 bases at J, with 11 bases in the middle. Per the germline V gene, CDR1 is MRHNA and CDR2 is SNTAGT. CDR3 sequence: CASSRMGGETQYF. As DNA, the CDR3 is TGTGCCAGCAGTCGGATGGGGGGAGAGACCCAGTACTTC.

The gene calls are TRBV18 and TRBJ1-1; weak D call: TRBD1 (5 bases). The CDR3 length is 15 residues. Trimming took 2 bases from V and 4 from J, leaving 14 bases between them. Germline assignment: CDR1 KGHSH and CDR2 LQKENI. The CDR3 coding sequence is TGTGCCAGCTCACCATCCATTGGGGGAGGCACTGAAGCTTTCTTT. Amino acids: CASSPSIGGGTEAFF.

The J gene is TRBJ2-3, the V gene TRBV27; D possibly corresponds to TRBD2 (6 bases). V was cut by 3 bases and J by 0 bases, with 13 bases left in between. Per the germline V gene, CDR1 is MNHEY and CDR2 is SMNVEV (reference sequence). This CDR3 comprises 16 residues. The CDR3 nucleotides are TGTGCCAGCAGTTTCCTCGGGAGCACCAGCACAGATACGCAGTATTTT. Translated, it gives CASSFLGSTSTDTQYF.

The V gene is TRBV5-1, the J gene TRBJ2-1; a possible D gene is TRBD1 (7 bases). V was trimmed by 2 bases and J by 7 bases, leaving 25 bases between them. CDR1 and CDR2 from the germline V gene are SGHRS and YFSETQ. The CDR3 is 18 amino acids. The CDR3 DNA reads as TGCGCCAGCAGCTTAGGGACTTCGACGAGGGGGCGCCGAAATGAGCAGTTCTTC. Translated: CASSLGTSTRGRRNEQFF.

The chain has TRBV30 and TRBJ2-5; the match to TRBD2 covers 9 bases. Germline CDR1 reads GTSNPN; CDR2 reads SVGIG (reference sequence). J lost 1 base, V lost 1 base, and 4 bases had no gene match. This CDR3 comprises 15 residues. The CDR3 sequence: CAWSGGRVVQETQYF. CDR3 in DNA: TGTGCCTGGAGTGGCGGGAGGGTAGTCCAAGAGACCCAGTACTTC. The full variable domain, its missing parts supplied by reference TRBV30 and TRBJ2-5, is SQTIHQWPATLVQPVGSPLSLECTVEGTSNPNLYWYRQAAGRGLQLLFYSVGIGQISSEVPQNLSASRPQDRQFILSSKKLLLSDSGFYLCAWSGGRVVQETQYFGPGTRLLVL.

The rearrangement joins TRBV6-5 to TRBJ2-1, with unresolved D. Germline-derived CDR1 and CDR2 are MNHEY and SVGAGI. Deletions cut 4 bases from V and 0 bases from J, with 7 bases between. CDR3 length equals 14 residues. In nucleotides, the CDR3 is TGTGCCAGCAGTTCAGGCACCTCCTACAATGAGCAGTTCTTC. This translates into CASSSGTSYNEQFF.